This TCR beta chain was profiled in a study of naive and memory T cell subsets. There are a few counts of this clonotype. This CDR3 region has 12 residues. V lost 5 bases to trimming and J lost 10 bases, with 14 bases between them. Four PCR rounds used nested alpha and beta constant region primers plus the SP2 primer. Blood and skin TCR RNA was reverse transcribed with alpha and beta constant primers. One entry per CDR3 protein, called by TCRdb with MiXCR from the 5' RACE reads. The sample includes more than 50,000 distinct CDR3 sequences, around 7.7% of them seen just once. The library had UMIs added by 3' ligation of an oligonucleotide to TCR cDNA. Unsorted total RNA, 1 to 1000 ng, was DNase treated before reverse transcription.

This rearrangement joins TRBV12-3 or TRBV12-4 to TRBJ1-1, with D unclear. The TCR was taken from a male donor in good health. The CDR3 region is CASSQASRAAFF. As DNA, the CDR3 is TGTGCCAGCAGTCAAGCCTCCCGGGCAGCTTTCTTT.